The 2 T cell receptor beta chains listed next were all sequenced from one sample in a study of blood T cell repertoires in COVID-19. Sequencing was performed with immunoSEQ multiplex PCR; in TCRdb, only in-frame clones are kept and a portion is missing. The sample has under 150,000 clones, 80% to 85% seen once. Sequenced material: peripheral blood. The receptors originated from a woman in her sixties with acute or convalescent COVID-19.

V and J are TRBV28 and TRBJ1-2; D unclear. V gave up 2 bases and J gave up 4 bases, with 17 bases separating them. Germline loops: CDR1 MDHEN, CDR2 SYDVKM. This CDR3 spans 16 amino acids. In DNA, the CDR3 is TGTGCCAGCAGTTTAGAGGGTTTGGGCTTAGGCTATGGCTACACCTTC. Its translation: CASSLEGLGLGYGYTF.

DNA for the CDR3: TGTGCCAGCAGTTTAGGCCGTCTCGGCGGGGAGACCCAGTACTTC. The encoded protein is CASSLGRLGGETQYF. V and J are TRBV28 and TRBJ2-5; D may be TRBD2 (5 bases). CDR1 and CDR2 from the germline V gene are MDHEN and SYDVKM. V was cut by 2 bases and J by 5 bases, with 15 bases left in between. This CDR3 spans 15 amino acids.